This T cell receptor beta chain derives from a study of T cells in Graves' hyperthyroidism and ophthalmopathy. This clonotype occurred a few times. This CDR3 is built from 11 residues. Per germline, CDR1 LNHDA and CDR2 SQIVND (reference sequence). Trimming shortened V by 4 bases and J by 5 bases, and 5 bases separated the two germline ends. Those with hyperthyroidism were 18 to 65 years old, newly diagnosed, and ill for under 2 months. Amplified regions were TCR beta CDR3 sequences from RNA transcripts. HTBI primers were employed in a first-round RT-PCR of the TCR CDR3. TCRdb itself ran the multiplex PCR reads through MiXCR, one entry per CDR3 protein. The table includes 150,000 or so distinct CDR3 sequences, 9.4% detected once.

The chain carries TRBV19 and TRBJ2-5; no reliable D call. The sample comprised blood. This clonotype originated in a woman under 30 with Graves' hyperthyroidism that later progressed to Graves' ophthalmopathy. CDR3 in DNA: TGTGCCAGTAGTACTCGCGAGACCCAGTACTTC. This codes for CASSTRETQYF.